Sequencing of this TCR beta chain was carried out in a study of CD8+CD57+ T cells in acquired aplastic anemia. The length of the CDR3 is 13 residues. CDR1 is SGHTA, CDR2 FQGNSA, per germline. V lost 2 bases, J lost 1 base, and 5 bases lay in between. Genomic DNA, the template, was used for profiling of the TCR beta VDJ and CDR3. TCRdb passed the reads through MiXCR, listing each CDR3 protein once. The table lists about 220,000 distinct CDR3 sequences, 30% to 35% of them singletons. Study-level results: It was found that more than 25 CD8+ CDR3 sequences were shared between patients and controls. Patients showed no significant difference from controls in CD8+ Simpson's diversity.

This clonotype was seen ten or more times. Its matching antigen is unknown. The clonotype was recovered from a human donor in good health, serving as a control. Specimen: sorted CD4+, CD8+, or CD8+CD57+ T cells (not recorded which) from PBMCs. The V and J genes are TRBV7-2 and TRBJ1-1; D remains unclear. The CDR3: CASSLMRNTEAFF. In nucleotides, the CDR3 is TGTGCCAGCAGCTTAATGCGGAACACTGAAGCTTTCTTT. Full variable domain (rest looked up from reference TRBV7-2 and TRBJ1-1): GAGVSQSPSNKVTEKGKDVELRCDPISGHTALYWYRQSLGQGLEFLIYFQGNSAPDKSGLPSDRFSAERTGGSVSTLTIQRTQQEDSAVYLCASSLMRNTEAFFGQGTRLTVV.